This TCR beta chain emerged from a study of blood T cell repertoires in COVID-19. At the level of the study: T cells, B-cell-depleted T cells, or PBMCs provided the cDNA or gDNA that served as material.

Authors' methods: From reference gene primer amplification, estimates of nucleated cell counts were derived. Sequenced by immunoSEQ multiplex PCR; TCRdb stores in-frame clones only, minus some. Clonal size and the V and J genes are those of that table, whereas D and trimming came from the DNA. Of 150,000 or so clones in the sample, about 80% are singletons; the top ten hold around 13%. Germline assignment: CDR1 SGHAT and CDR2 FQNNGV. The CDR3 loop spans 16 amino acids. V lost 5 bases and J lost 4; bases outside the gene matches: 3. Only one count was recorded for this clone. The chain is built from TRBV11-2 and TRBJ2-3, with TRBD2 identical over 16 bases. The clonotype was recovered from a man in his sixties or seventies who had recovered from COVID-19. Sequences were obtained from peripheral blood. The CDR3 here is CASSMGLAGGADTQYF. In nucleotides, the CDR3 is TGTGCCAGCAGCATGGGACTAGCGGGAGGGGCAGATACGCAGTATTTT. The whole variable domain, filled in from reference TRBV11-2 and TRBJ2-3, reads EAGVAQSPRYKIIEKRQSVAFWCNPISGHATLYWYQQILGQGPKLLIQFQNNGVVDDSQLPKDRFSAERLKGVDSTLKIQPAKLEDSAVYLCASSMGLAGGADTQYFGPGTRLTVL.